This T cell receptor beta chain was sequenced during a study of T cell clusters in autoimmune cytopenias. TRB was amplified by touch-down multiplex PCR, primer pools A and B combined. Reprocessing the multiplex PCR reads, TCRdb reports a single entry for every CDR3 protein and omits DNA. Its listing shows approximately 2,100 distinct CDR3 sequences. Each sample's input was around 270 ng genomic DNA, 40,000 or so genome equivalents. This clonotype is labeled medium-sized based on frequency. The sample was also reused in another study, on T cell repertoires in aging, cancer and after chemotherapy. Per that study: Patients with chronic lymphocytic leukemia were sampled before and after fludarabine- or bendamustine-based chemotherapy. Age-matched healthy donors had significantly more diverse, less clonal blood TCR repertoires than untreated cancer patients. Loss of evenness, beyond lost richness, contributed to age-related TCR diversity decline in cancer patients.

The sequence was collected from a human donor with an autoimmune cytopenia or autoimmune hepatitis (not recorded which). Material for sequencing was peripheral blood.

CDR3 loop: CASSWTGVSYEQYF. This chain uses TRBV5-5 with TRBJ2-7; TCRdb designates TRBD1, a call that cannot be tested without DNA. CDR1 is SGHKS and CDR2 is YYEKEE in the germline V gene (reference sequence). CDR3 size: 14 residues.